This entry lists 9 T cell receptor beta chains sequenced from one sample in a study of PD-1 blockade in classical Hodgkin lymphoma. All the patients suffered relapse after autologous stem cell transplantation, and brentuximab vedotin exposure differed. Profiling relied on immunoSEQ multiplex PCR, and the TCRdb table lists in-frame clones only, not all of them. The repertoire consists of 45,000 to 65,000 clones, with around two thirds occurring once and the leading ten covering approximately 15%. This material consisted of peripheral blood mononuclear cells (PBMCs), taken before the second cycle of nivolumab. The origin of the receptors is a human donor with classical Hodgkin lymphoma.

The V call is TRBV28, the J call TRBJ2-6, with D unclear. V dropped 6 bases and J dropped 1 base, with 7 bases sitting between them. CDR1 is MDHEN, CDR2 SYDVKM, per germline. CDR3 length: 14 residues. The CDR3 spells CASREPSGANVLTF. In DNA form, the CDR3 reads TGTGCCAGCAGGGAACCTTCTGGGGCCAACGTCCTGACTTTC.

The chain carries TRBV11-3 and TRBJ2-3, with a weak D call TRBD2 (5 bases). CDR1 is SGHNT and CDR2 is YENEEA in the germline V gene. The CDR3 runs 14 residues. V lost 1 base to trimming and J lost 0 bases, with 5 bases between them. This chain's CDR3 is CASSLGTSTDTQYF. The CDR3 nucleotides are TGTGCCAGCAGCTTAGGGACTAGCACAGATACGCAGTATTTT.

The gene calls are TRBV7-2 and TRBJ2-1, with TRBD2 identical over 11 bases. This CDR3 comprises 18 residues. CDR1 and CDR2 (germline): SGHTA, FQGNSA. V lost 0 bases and J lost 8; bases outside the gene matches: 12. CDR3 in amino acids: CASSLAHLTSGSSHEQFF. In DNA, the CDR3 is TGTGCCAGCAGCTTAGCGCACCTAACTAGCGGGAGTTCCCATGAGCAGTTCTTC.

In this sample, this clone turned up once. The chain recombines TRBV5-1 with TRBJ2-7, with 7 positions matching TRBD2. The germline V gene encodes CDR1 SGHRS and CDR2 YFSETQ. The J segment lost 2 bases and the V segment lost 0 bases, leaving 2 bases of the junction unmatched. The CDR3 has 14 amino acids. CDR3 sequence reads: CASSLDGGTYEQYF. CDR3 sequence (DNA): TGCGCCAGCAGCTTGGACGGGGGGACCTACGAGCAGTACTTC.

V is TRBV4-2 and J is TRBJ2-3, with 9 positions matching TRBD2. This CDR3 comprises 16 residues. With V trimmed by 1 base and J by 3 bases, 5 bases remained unmatched. Germline lookup yields CDR1 LGHNA and CDR2 YNFKEQ. CDR3 nucleotides: TGTGCCAGCAGCCAAGCGGCGGGAGGGCGGACAGATACGCAGTATTTT. It is translated as CASSQAAGGRTDTQYF.

V is TRBV28 and J is TRBJ2-3; 7 positions agree with TRBD1. CDR3 length: 17 amino acids. V lost 2 bases and J lost 5; bases outside the gene matches: 13. Germline CDR1 is MDHEN and CDR2 is SYDVKM. This CDR3 is CASSLEETGIVEDTQYF. The CDR3 nucleotides are TGTGCCAGCAGTTTAGAGGAGACAGGGATAGTTGAAGATACGCAGTATTTT.

This chain connects TRBV6-1 to TRBJ2-7; D ambiguous. The CDR3 runs to 13 residues. V lost 6 bases and J lost 0, with 9 bases in between. Germline V gives CDR1 MNHNS, CDR2 SASEGT. The CDR3 here is CASSLAGSYEQYF. CDR3 nucleotides: TGTGCCAGCAGCCTGGCCGGCTCCTACGAGCAGTACTTC.

This clone counts as medium-sized. J is TRBJ1-1 and V is TRBV9, with D perhaps TRBD1 (5 bases). CDR1 and CDR2 (germline): SGDLS, YYNGEE. The ends were cut back, 7 bases at V and 3 bases at J, with 13 bases in the middle. The CDR3 contains 13 residues. CDR3 bases: TGTGCCAGCTCGTTCGGGGGTGACACTGAAGCTTTCTTT. Protein sequence: CASSFGGDTEAFF.

The V call is TRBV10-3, the J call TRBJ2-3, with D unclear. CDR3 length: 14 residues. Germline V gives CDR1 ENHRY, CDR2 SYGVKD. V was clipped by 6 bases and J by 0 bases, with 10 bases between them. The CDR3: CAISRPPSTDTQYF. The CDR3 region has the DNA TGTGCCATCAGCCGACCTCCTAGCACAGATACGCAGTATTTT.